The clone carrying this T cell receptor beta chain has more than one count but fewer than ten. Antigen unknown. Other nucleotide sequences in the sample specify the same CDR3. These data are taken from a study of beta chain features in type 1 diabetes. Regarding the study as a whole: In all four CD4+ subsets, TCRB CDR3 length was significantly, moderately reduced in type 1 diabetes. It was not settled here whether HLA type affects TCRB rearrangement. Within the patient group, naive, central memory and Treg TCRB repertoires appeared more similar to each other than within healthy donors. The study found fewer insertions and more deletions at VDJ junctions in type 1 diabetes patients.

Per germline, CDR1 SGHRS and CDR2 YFSETQ. The CDR3 spans 13 residues. V was trimmed by 1 base and J by 5 bases, leaving 9 bases between them. All of the isolated RNA was reverse transcribed, so expressed TCRB transcripts were sequenced. Sequencing was performed with immunoSEQ multiplex PCR; in TCRdb, only in-frame clones are kept and a portion is missing. The data show under 850,000 clones, about an eighth seen once. One heparinised blood draw, averaging about 0.11 L, came from each donor. This TCR derives from a man aged 18 to 30 with type 1 diabetes. Material for sequencing was naive CD4+ T cells from blood. V and J are TRBV5-1 and TRBJ2-5; possibly TRBD1 for D (5 bases). In nucleotides, the CDR3 is TGCGCCAGCAGCTTGCAGGGTGGTGAGACCCAGTACTTC. Translation gives CASSLQGGETQYF.